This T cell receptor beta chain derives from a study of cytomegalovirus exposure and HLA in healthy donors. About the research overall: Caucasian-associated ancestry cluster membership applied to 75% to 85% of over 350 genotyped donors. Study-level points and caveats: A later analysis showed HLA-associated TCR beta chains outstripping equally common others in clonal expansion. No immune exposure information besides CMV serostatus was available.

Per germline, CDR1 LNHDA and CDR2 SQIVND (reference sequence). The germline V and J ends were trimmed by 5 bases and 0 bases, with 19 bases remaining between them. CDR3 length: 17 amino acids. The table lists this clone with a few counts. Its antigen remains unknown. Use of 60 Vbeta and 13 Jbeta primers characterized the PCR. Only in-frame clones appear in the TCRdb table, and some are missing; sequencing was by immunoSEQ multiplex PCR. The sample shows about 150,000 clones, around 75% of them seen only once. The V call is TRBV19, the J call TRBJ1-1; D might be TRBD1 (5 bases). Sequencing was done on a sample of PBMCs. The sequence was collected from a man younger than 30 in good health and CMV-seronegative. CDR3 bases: TGTGCCAGTAGTTTCTCCGGGACTGTTAACATGAACACTGAAGCTTTCTTT. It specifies CASSFSGTVNMNTEAFF.